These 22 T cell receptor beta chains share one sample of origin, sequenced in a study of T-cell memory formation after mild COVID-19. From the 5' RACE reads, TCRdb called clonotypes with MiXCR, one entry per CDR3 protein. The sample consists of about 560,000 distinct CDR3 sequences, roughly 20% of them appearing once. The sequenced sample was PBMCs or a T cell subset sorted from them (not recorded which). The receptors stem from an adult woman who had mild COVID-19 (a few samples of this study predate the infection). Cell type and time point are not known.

This chain's CDR3 is CASSQDMAAQPYEQYF. The CDR3 DNA is TGCGCCAGCAGCCAAGATATGGCCGCCCAGCCCTACGAGCAGTACTTC. The chain couples TRBV4-3 to TRBJ2-7; D remains ambiguous. The CDR3 has 16 amino acids. Trimming removed 0 bases from V and 2 bases from J, with 14 bases in between. Germline CDR1 and CDR2: LGHNA and YSLEER.

CDR3: CASSLYRDYEQYF. The CDR3 DNA follows: TGTGCCAGCAGTCTCTACAGGGACTACGAGCAGTACTTC. The rearrangement uses TRBV27 and TRBJ2-7; D perhaps matches TRBD1 (6 bases). Germline lookup yields CDR1 MNHEY and CDR2 SMNVEV (reference sequence). This CDR3 spans 13 amino acids. V was pared by 5 bases and J by 3 bases, with 11 bases between.

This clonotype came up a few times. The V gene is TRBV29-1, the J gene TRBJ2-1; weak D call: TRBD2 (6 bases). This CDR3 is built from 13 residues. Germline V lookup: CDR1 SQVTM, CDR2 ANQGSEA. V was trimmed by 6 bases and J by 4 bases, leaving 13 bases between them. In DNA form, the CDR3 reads TGCAGCGTAGATCTAGCGACATACAATGAGCAGTTCTTC. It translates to CSVDLATYNEQFF.

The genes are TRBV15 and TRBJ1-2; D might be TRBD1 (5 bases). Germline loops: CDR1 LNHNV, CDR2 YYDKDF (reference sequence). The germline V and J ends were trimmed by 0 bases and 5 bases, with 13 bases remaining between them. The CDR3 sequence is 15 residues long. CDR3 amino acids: CATSRDRALIYGYTF. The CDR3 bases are TGTGCCACCAGCAGAGACAGGGCCCTAATTTATGGCTACACCTTC.

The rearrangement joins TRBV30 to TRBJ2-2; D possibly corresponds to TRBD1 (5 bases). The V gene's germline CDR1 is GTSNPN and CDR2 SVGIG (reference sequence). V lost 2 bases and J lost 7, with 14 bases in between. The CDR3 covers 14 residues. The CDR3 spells CAWSWAGKNGELFF. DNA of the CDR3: TGTGCCTGGAGTTGGGCAGGGAAAAACGGGGAGCTGTTTTTT.

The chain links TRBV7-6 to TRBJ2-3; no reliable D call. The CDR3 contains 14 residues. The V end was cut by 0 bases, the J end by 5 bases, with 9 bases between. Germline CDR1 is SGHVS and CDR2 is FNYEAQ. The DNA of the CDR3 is TGTGCCAGCAGCTTAGCAGGAGCGAGAGATACGCAGTATTTT. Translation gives CASSLAGARDTQYF.

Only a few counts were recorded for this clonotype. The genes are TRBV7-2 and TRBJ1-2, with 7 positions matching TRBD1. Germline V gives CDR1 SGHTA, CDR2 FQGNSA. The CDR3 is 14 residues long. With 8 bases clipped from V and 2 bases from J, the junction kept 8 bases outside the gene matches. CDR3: CASFGQAKNYGYTF. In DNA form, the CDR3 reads TGTGCCAGCTTCGGACAGGCGAAAAACTATGGCTACACCTTC.

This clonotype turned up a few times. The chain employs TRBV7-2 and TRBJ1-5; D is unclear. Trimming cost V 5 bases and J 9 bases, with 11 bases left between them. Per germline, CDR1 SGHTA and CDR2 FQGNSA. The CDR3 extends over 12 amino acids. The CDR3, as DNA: TGTGCCAGCAGCAAAGACGTAGGGCCCCAGCATTTT. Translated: CASSKDVGPQHF.

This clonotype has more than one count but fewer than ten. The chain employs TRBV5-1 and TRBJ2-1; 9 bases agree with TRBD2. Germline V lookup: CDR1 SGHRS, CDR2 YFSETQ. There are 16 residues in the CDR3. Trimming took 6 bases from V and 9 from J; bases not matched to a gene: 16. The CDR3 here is CASTTGLAGISGEQFF. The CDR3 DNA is TGCGCCAGCACGACGGGGCTAGCGGGGATTAGTGGTGAGCAGTTCTTC.

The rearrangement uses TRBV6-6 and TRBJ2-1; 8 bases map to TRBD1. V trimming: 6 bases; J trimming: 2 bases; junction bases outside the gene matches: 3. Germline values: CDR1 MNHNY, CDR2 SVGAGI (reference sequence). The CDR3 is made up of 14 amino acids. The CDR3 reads CASRRTGTYNEQFF. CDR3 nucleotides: TGTGCCAGCAGAAGGACAGGGACCTACAATGAGCAGTTCTTC.

CDR3 nucleotides: TGTGCCAGCAGACTTAGTGGGACAGAGAGAGAGACCCAGTACTTC. Its translation is CASRLSGTERETQYF. The chain carries TRBV12-3 or TRBV12-4 and TRBJ2-5; 7 nucleotides agree with TRBD1. This CDR3 contains 15 residues. The junction had 11 bases not matched to a gene; V was cut back by 6 bases and J by 4 bases.

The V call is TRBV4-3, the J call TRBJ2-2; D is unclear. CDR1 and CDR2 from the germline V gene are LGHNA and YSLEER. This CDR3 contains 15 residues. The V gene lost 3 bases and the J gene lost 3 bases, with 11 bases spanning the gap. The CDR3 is CASSHRLTDTGELFF. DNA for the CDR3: TGCGCCAGCAGCCACCGATTAACGGACACCGGGGAGCTGTTTTTT.

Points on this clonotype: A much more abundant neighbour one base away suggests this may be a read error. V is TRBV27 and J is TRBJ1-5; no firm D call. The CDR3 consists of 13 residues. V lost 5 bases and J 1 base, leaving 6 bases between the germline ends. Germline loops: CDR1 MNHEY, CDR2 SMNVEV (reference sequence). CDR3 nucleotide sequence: TGTGCCAGCAGTGTACAGAGCAATCAGCCCCAGCATTTT. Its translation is CASSVQSNQPQHF.

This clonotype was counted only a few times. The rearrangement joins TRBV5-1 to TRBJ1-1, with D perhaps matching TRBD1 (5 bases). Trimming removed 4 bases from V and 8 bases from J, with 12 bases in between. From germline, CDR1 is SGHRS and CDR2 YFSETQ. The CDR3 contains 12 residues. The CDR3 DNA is TGCGCCAGCAGCGCTGACAGACTCGAAGCTTTCTTT. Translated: CASSADRLEAFF.

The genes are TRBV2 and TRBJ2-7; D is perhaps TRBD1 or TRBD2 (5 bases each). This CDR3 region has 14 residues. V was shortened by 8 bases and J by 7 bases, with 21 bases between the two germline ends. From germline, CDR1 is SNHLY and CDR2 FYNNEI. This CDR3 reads CASQVTGPAQEQYF. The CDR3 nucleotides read TGTGCCAGCCAGGTAACGGGGCCTGCGCAGGAGCAGTACTTC. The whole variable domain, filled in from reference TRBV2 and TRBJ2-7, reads EPEVTQTPSHQVTQMGQEVILRCVPISNHLYFYWYRQILGQKVEFLVSFYNNEISEKSEIFDDQFSVERPDGSNFTLKIRSTKLEDSAMYFCASQVTGPAQEQYFGPGTRLTVT.

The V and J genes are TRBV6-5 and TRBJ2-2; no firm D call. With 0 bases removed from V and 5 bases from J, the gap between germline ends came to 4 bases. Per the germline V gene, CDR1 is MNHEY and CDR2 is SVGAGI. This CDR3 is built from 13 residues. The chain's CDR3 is CASSYSTTGELFF. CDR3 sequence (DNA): TGTGCCAGCAGTTACTCAACAACCGGGGAGCTGTTTTTT.

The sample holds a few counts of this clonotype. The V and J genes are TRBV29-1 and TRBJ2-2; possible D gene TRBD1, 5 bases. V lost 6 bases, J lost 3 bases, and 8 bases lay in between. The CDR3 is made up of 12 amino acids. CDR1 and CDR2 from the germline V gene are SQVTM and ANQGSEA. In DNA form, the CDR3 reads TGCAGCGTCACAGGTTACACCGGGGAGCTGTTTTTT. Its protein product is CSVTGYTGELFF.

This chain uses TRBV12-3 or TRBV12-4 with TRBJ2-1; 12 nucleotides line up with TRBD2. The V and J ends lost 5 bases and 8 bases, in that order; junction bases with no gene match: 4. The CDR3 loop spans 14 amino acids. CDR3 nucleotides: TGTGCCAGCAGTGCTAGCGGGAGGGGGCATGAGCAGTTCTTC. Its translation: CASSASGRGHEQFF.

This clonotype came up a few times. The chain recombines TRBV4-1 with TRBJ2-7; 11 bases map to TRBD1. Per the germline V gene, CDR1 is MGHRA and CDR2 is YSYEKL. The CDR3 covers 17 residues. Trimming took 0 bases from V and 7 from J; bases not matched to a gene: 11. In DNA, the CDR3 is TGCGCCAGCAGCCAAGATTCCGGGGACAGGGGGTTGTGGGAGCAGTACTTC. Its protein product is CASSQDSGDRGLWEQYF.

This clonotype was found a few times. CDR3 region: CASSREGGRGFTEAFF. CDR3 sequence (DNA): TGTGCCAGCAGCCGAGAGGGCGGTAGGGGGTTCACTGAAGCTTTCTTT. The chain links TRBV12-3 or TRBV12-4 to TRBJ1-1; tentatively, D is TRBD1 (6 bases). The CDR3 runs 16 residues. V was shortened by 6 bases and J by 4 bases, with 21 bases between the two germline ends.

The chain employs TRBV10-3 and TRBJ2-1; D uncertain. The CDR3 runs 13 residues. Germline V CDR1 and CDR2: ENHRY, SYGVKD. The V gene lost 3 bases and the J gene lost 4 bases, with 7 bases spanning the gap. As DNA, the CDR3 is TGTGCCATCAGTGACCTAGGTTACAATGAGCAGTTCTTC. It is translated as CAISDLGYNEQFF.

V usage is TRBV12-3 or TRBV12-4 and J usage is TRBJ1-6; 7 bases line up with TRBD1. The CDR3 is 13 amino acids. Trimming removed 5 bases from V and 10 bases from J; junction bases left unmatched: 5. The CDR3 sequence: CASSPQGVSPLHF. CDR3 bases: TGTGCCAGCAGTCCTCAGGGGGTCTCACCCCTCCACTTT.